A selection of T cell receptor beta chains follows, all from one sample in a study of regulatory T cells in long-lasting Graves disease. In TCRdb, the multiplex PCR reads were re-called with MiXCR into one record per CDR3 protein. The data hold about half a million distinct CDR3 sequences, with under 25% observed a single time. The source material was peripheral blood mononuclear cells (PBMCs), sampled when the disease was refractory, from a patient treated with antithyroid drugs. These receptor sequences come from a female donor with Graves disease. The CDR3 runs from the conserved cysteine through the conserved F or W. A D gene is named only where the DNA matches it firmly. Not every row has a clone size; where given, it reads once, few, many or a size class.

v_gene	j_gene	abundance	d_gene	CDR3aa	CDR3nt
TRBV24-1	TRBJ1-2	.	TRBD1	CATSPKGQGTNGYTF	TGTGCCACCAGTCCAAAGGGACAGGGGACTAATGGCTACACCTTC
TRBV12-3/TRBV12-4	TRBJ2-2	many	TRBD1	CASSKSDRGRELFF	TGTGCCAGCAGTAAAAGCGACAGGGGCAGGGAGCTGTTTTTT
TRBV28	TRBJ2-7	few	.	CASSSTGLLSYEQYF	TGTGCCAGCAGTTCTACCGGGCTCCTCTCCTACGAGCAGTACTTC
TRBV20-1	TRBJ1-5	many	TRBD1	CSADTGVGNQPQHF	TGCAGTGCTGACACAGGGGTGGGCAATCAGCCCCAGCATTTT
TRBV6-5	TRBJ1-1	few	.	CASSYERDTEAFF	TGTGCCAGCAGTTACGAGAGGGATACTGAAGCTTTCTTT
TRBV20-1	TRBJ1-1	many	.	CSASGRANTEAFF	TGCAGTGCTTCGGGACGGGCGAACACTGAAGCTTTCTTT
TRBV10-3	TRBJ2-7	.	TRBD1	CAISDPRQGTYEQYF	TGTGCCATCAGTGACCCACGACAGGGAACCTACGAGCAGTACTTC
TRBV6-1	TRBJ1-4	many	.	CASSEPGQFREKLFF	TGTGCCAGCAGTGAACCCGGGCAGTTTCGTGAAAAACTGTTTTTT
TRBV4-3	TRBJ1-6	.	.	CASSRSGTSYSPLHF	TGCGCCAGCAGCCGTTCCGGGACAAGTTATTCACCCCTCCACTTT
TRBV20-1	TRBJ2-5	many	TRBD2	CSAPKVAGAETQYF	TGCAGTGCCCCGAAGGTAGCGGGGGCAGAGACCCAGTACTTC
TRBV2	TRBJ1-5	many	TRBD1	CASSPGTANQPQHF	TGTGCCAGCAGCCCAGGGACAGCCAATCAGCCCCAGCATTTT
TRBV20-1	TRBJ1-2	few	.	CSARQGNWDYGYTF	TGCAGTGCTAGACAGGGCAATTGGGACTATGGCTACACCTTC
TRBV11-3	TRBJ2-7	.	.	CATKLRSSDYYEQYF	TGTGCCACCAAGCTTAGATCTTCCGACTACTACGAGCAGTACTTC
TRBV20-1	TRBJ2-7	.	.	CSARLLPHEQYF	TGCAGTGCTAGACTCCTTCCCCACGAGCAGTACTTC
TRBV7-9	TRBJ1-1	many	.	CASSLGGPNTEAFF	TGTGCCAGCAGCTTAGGGGGACCGAACACTGAAGCTTTCTTT
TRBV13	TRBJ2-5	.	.	CASSARQDQETQYF	TGTGCCAGCAGCGCCCGACAAGACCAAGAGACCCAGTACTTC
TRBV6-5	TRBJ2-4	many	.	CASSYSIQGAKNIQYF	TGTGCCAGCAGTTACTCGATCCAGGGTGCCAAAAACATTCAGTACTTC
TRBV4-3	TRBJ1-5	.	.	CASSQEISSYQPQHF	TGCGCCAGCAGCCAAGAGATCTCATCATATCAGCCCCAGCATTTT
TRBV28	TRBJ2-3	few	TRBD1	CASQDRGYTDTQYF	TGTGCCAGCCAGGACAGGGGCTACACAGATACGCAGTATTTT
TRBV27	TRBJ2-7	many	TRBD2	CASKMTSGIGWEQYF	TGTGCCAGCAAAATGACTAGCGGCATTGGCTGGGAGCAGTACTTC
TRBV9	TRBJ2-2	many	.	CASSSSANTGELFF	TGTGCCAGCAGCTCCTCGGCGAACACCGGGGAGCTGTTTTTT
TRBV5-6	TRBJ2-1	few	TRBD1	CASERGTGVNHEQFF	TGTGCCAGCGAACGCGGGACAGGGGTTAACCATGAGCAGTTCTTC
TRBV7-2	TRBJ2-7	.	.	CAWSPPEGISYEQYF	TGTGCCTGGAGTCCCCCCGAGGGGATCTCCTACGAGCAGTACTTC
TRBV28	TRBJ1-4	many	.	CASSPPPHLSGEKLFF	TGTGCCAGCAGTCCTCCACCACACCTATCCGGTGAAAAACTGTTTTTT
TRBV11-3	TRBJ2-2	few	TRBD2	CASSLASGIYGELFF	TGTGCCAGCAGCTTGGCTAGCGGGATTTACGGGGAGCTGTTTTTT
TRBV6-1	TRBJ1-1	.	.	CASRQTGLSRRTEAFF	TGTGCCAGCAGGCAGACGGGGTTATCTCGGCGGACTGAAGCTTTCTTT
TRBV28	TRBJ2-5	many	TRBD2	CASSLAGGQGEETQYF	TGTGCCAGCAGTCTAGCGGGGGGGCAAGGAGAAGAGACCCAGTACTTC
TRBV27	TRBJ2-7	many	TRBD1	CASSSGTEASYEQYF	TGTGCCAGCAGTTCCGGGACAGAGGCTTCCTACGAGCAGTACTTC
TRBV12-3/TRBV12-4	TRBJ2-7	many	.	CASGRNYEQYF	TGTGCCTCGGGCAGGAACTACGAGCAGTACTTC
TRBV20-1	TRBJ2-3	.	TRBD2	CSADSGGPGDTQYF	TGCAGTGCGGATAGCGGGGGTCCCGGAGATACGCAGTATTTT
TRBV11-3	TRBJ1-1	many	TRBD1	CASSNPGQGAAFF	TGTGCCAGCAGCAACCCGGGACAGGGGGCAGCTTTCTTT
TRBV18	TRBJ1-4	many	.	CASSPGSGEKLFF	TGTGCCAGCTCTCCAGGAAGTGGTGAAAAACTGTTTTTT
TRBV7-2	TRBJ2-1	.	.	CASSFEPPPRPLFF	TGTGCCAGCAGCTTTGAGCCCCCTCCTCGTCCCCTGTTCTTC
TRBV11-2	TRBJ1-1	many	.	CASSFRGTTNTEAFF	TGTGCCAGCAGCTTTCGAGGGACGACGAACACTGAAGCTTTCTTT
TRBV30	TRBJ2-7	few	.	CAWSRQVDEQYF	TGTGCCTGGAGTAGACAGGTAGACGAGCAGTACTTC
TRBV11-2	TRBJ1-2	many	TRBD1	CASSPRQGSFGYGYTF	TGTGCCAGCAGCCCACGACAGGGGTCTTTCGGCTATGGCTACACCTTC
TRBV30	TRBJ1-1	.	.	CAWSAQEDTEAFF	TGTGCCTGGAGTGCCCAGGAGGACACTGAAGCTTTCTTT
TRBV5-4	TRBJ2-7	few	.	CASSSPSLYEQYF	TGTGCCAGCAGCTCTCCAAGCCTCTACGAGCAGTACTTC
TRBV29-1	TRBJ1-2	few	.	CSVEDGRGAAEGGYTF	TGCAGCGTTGAAGATGGGAGGGGCGCGGCCGAGGGGGGCTACACCTTC
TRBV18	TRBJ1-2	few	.	CASSPSRPDGGYTF	TGTGCCAGCTCACCATCCCGCCCGGACGGCGGCTACACCTTC
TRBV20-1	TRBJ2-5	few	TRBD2	CSARGDSGGKETQYF	TGCAGTGCTAGAGGGGATAGCGGGGGGAAAGAGACCCAGTACTTC
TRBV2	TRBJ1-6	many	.	CASRAQVSPLHF	TGTGCCAGCAGAGCTCAGGTATCACCCCTCCACTTT
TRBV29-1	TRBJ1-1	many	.	CSVELLIGYTEAFF	TGCAGCGTTGAATTGTTGATCGGGTACACTGAAGCTTTCTTT
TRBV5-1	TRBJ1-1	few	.	CASSLGTYTSRTEAFF	TGCGCCAGCAGCTTGGGGACATATACTAGTAGGACTGAAGCTTTCTTT